The rows below give T cell receptor beta chains drawn from one sample of a study of blood T cell repertoires in COVID-19. This table comes from immunoSEQ multiplex PCR, and its TCRdb copy is limited to in-frame clones, with some not included. The sample includes fewer than 500,000 clones, 70% to 90% of them seen just once. Sequencing used PBMCs or T cells enriched from blood (not recorded which). Every receptor here comes from a woman aged 30 to 39 with acute COVID-19. CDR3s include the opening cysteine and the closing phenylalanine or tryptophan. Fields, in order: CDR3 DNA, CDR3 protein, D gene, J gene, V gene, clone size. D genes are given only for firm matches. A clone size is listed for some rows: how often the clone was seen (once, few, many), or a class if it is expanded.

TGTGCCAGCACCCAGGCAGGGCCCACAGATACGCAGTATTTT | CASTQAGPTDTQYF | . | TRBJ2-3 | TRBV7-2 | .
TGTGCCAGCAGCCCCCAAGCGGGGGACGGCACAGATACGCAGTATTTT | CASSPQAGDGTDTQYF | TRBD2 | TRBJ2-3 | TRBV9 | .
TGTGCCAGCAGTTCGCGACACCTTGGCAGCAATCAGCCCCAGCATTTT | CASSSRHLGSNQPQHF | . | TRBJ1-5 | TRBV6-5 | .
TGTGCCAGCAGTGACGAGGGACTAGCGGGGGGAGCCAGGGAGCAGTTCTTC | CASSDEGLAGGAREQFF | TRBD2 | TRBJ2-1 | TRBV6-4 | .
TGTGCCAGCAGCTTAGGGGCAGGGAATCGCTACGAGCAGTACTTC | CASSLGAGNRYEQYF | . | TRBJ2-7 | TRBV7-2 | .
TGCAGCGCAAACAGGGTGACCAACACTGAAGCTTTCTTT | CSANRVTNTEAFF | . | TRBJ1-1 | TRBV29-1 | .
TGTGCCAGCAATAAGGGGCAGACCAACTATGGCTACACCTTC | CASNKGQTNYGYTF | . | TRBJ1-2 | TRBV7-9 | .
TGTGCCAGCTCACTCTTAGGACAGAACACTGAAGCTTTCTTT | CASSLLGQNTEAFF | . | TRBJ1-1 | TRBV18 | few
TGCGCCAGCACCACCCCCAGGGTGGATGAGCAGTTCTTC | CASTTPRVDEQFF | . | TRBJ2-1 | TRBV5-1 | .
TGTGCCAGTGTCGGTGGGAGGGGGGTAGCCGGGGAGCTGTTTTTT | CASVGGRGVAGELFF | . | TRBJ2-2 | TRBV6-5 | .
TGTGCCAGCAGCCCCGGGACAGGAATTACCTACGAGCAGTACTTC | CASSPGTGITYEQYF | TRBD1 | TRBJ2-7 | TRBV5-6 | .
TGTGCCTGGAGTCCACAGGGAGGCAATCAGCCCCAGCATTTT | CAWSPQGGNQPQHF | . | TRBJ1-5 | TRBV30 | .
TGCGCCAGCAGCCCCGTCAGGGGGCAAATGAATGAGCAGTTCTTC | CASSPVRGQMNEQFF | TRBD1 | TRBJ2-1 | TRBV4-1 | .
TGTGCCAGCACCAGCAGGGGGGTCGACTACACCTTC | CASTSRGVDYTF | TRBD1 | TRBJ1-2 | TRBV6-5 | .
TGTGCCAGCAGCTTTGGTAACGGGGGGGCCAATGAGCAGTTCTTC | CASSFGNGGANEQFF | TRBD2 | TRBJ2-1 | TRBV7-3 | .
TGTGCCAGCAGCCTGCAGGGGAGCCGCGAGCAGTACTTC | CASSLQGSREQYF | . | TRBJ2-7 | TRBV7-3 | .
TGCGCCAGCAGTAAGAACAGGGGCACTGAAGCTTTCTTT | CASSKNRGTEAFF | TRBD1 | TRBJ1-1 | TRBV10-2 | .
TGTGCCAGCAGGGAACAGGGGCCTAATGAAAAACTGTTTTTT | CASREQGPNEKLFF | TRBD1 | TRBJ1-4 | TRBV2 | .
TGTGCCAGCAGCCTCGGACAGGGTCCCTACGAGCAGTACTTC | CASSLGQGPYEQYF | TRBD1 | TRBJ2-7 | TRBV27 | few
TGCGCCAGCAGCTTGGCCGGGGTGAGCTCCTACAATGAGCAGTTCTTC | CASSLAGVSSYNEQFF | . | TRBJ2-1 | TRBV5-1 | .
TGTGCCATCAGGCGGGACAGAGATCAGCCCCAGCATTTT | CAIRRDRDQPQHF | TRBD1 | TRBJ1-5 | TRBV10-3 | .
TGTGCCAGCAGTGTTGACAATAACTATGGCTACACCTTC | CASSVDNNYGYTF | . | TRBJ1-2 | TRBV2 | .
TGTGCCAGCAGCCAAGAAGTCGAGGGGGCAAGCTATGGCTACACCTTC | CASSQEVEGASYGYTF | TRBD1 | TRBJ1-2 | TRBV4-2 | .
TGCGCCAGCAGCCAAGATAGTGGGTTAGGTGCGACTAGCACAGATACGCAGTATTTT | CASSQDSGLGATSTDTQYF | . | TRBJ2-3 | TRBV4-3 | .
TGTGCCAGCAGCTTAGTCGGGGACACTTACTACAATGAGCAGTTCTTC | CASSLVGDTYYNEQFF | . | TRBJ2-1 | TRBV7-9 | .
TGTGCCAGCAGCTTATTTTACAGCCCAGTAAACATTCAGTACTTC | CASSLFYSPVNIQYF | . | TRBJ2-4 | TRBV11-1 | few
TGTGCCAGCAGTTACTCAAGGACAGGGGACTCCTACGAGCAGTACTTC | CASSYSRTGDSYEQYF | TRBD1 | TRBJ2-7 | TRBV6-5 | .
TGCGCCAGCAGCCAAGATCAAAGGGGAGGATATGAAAAACTGTTTTTT | CASSQDQRGGYEKLFF | . | TRBJ1-4 | TRBV4-1 | .
TGTGCCACAGGGGGTCAGCAGGCCGAGCAGTACTTC | CATGGQQAEQYF | . | TRBJ2-7 | TRBV24-1 | .
TGTGCCAGCAGACCTTCTTCACGGGGTCAGCCCCAGCATTTT | CASRPSSRGQPQHF | . | TRBJ1-5 | TRBV2 | once
TGTGCCAGTTCTCAGGGTAACTATGGCTACACCTTC | CASSQGNYGYTF | . | TRBJ1-2 | TRBV6-5 | .
TGTGCCAGCAGCCCCTTGGGGTCGAAGGGGGCGAGGACTGAAGCTTTCTTT | CASSPLGSKGARTEAFF | . | TRBJ1-1 | TRBV21-1 | once
TGTGCCAGCATATTGGCTAGCGGGAGCTCCTACGAGCAGTACTTC | CASILASGSSYEQYF | TRBD2 | TRBJ2-7 | TRBV6-5 | .
TGTGCCAGTAGTTACAGGGAATCCTATGGCTACACCTTC | CASSYRESYGYTF | . | TRBJ1-2 | TRBV19 | .
TGTGCCAGCAGCTCCGGGACAGGGGAGCAGCCCCAGCATTTT | CASSSGTGEQPQHF | TRBD1 | TRBJ1-5 | TRBV7-9 | .
TGCGCCAGCAGCCGGACAGGAGGGGCGTCCTCCTACGAGCAGTACTTC | CASSRTGGASSYEQYF | . | TRBJ2-7 | TRBV5-1 | .
TGTGCCTGGACCATACCATACAGACAGGGGAACACCGGGGAGCTGTTTTTT | CAWTIPYRQGNTGELFF | TRBD1 | TRBJ2-2 | TRBV30 | once
TGTGCCAGCTCACCCGGGACAGGGGATAATTCACCCCTCCACTTT | CASSPGTGDNSPLHF | TRBD1 | TRBJ1-6 | TRBV18 | .
TGTGCCAGCTCGCCCGCGCGGTATGGCTACACCTTC | CASSPARYGYTF | . | TRBJ1-2 | TRBV18 | .
TGCGCCAGCAGCCAACGGACAGGGGGGTCCTACGAGCAGTACTTC | CASSQRTGGSYEQYF | TRBD1 | TRBJ2-7 | TRBV4-3 | .
TGTGCCAGTAGCGAGACTCGGGATAATTCACCCCTCCACTTT | CASSETRDNSPLHF | . | TRBJ1-6 | TRBV19 | .
TGTGCCTGGAAGGGGTCAGGGGGCGGTGTAAACACCATATATTTT | CAWKGSGGGVNTIYF | TRBD1 | TRBJ1-3 | TRBV30 | few
TGTGCCAGCAGCCAAGTAGCGGGGGGGAGTATTATTTACAATGAGCAGTTCTTC | CASSQVAGGSIIYNEQFF | TRBD2 | TRBJ2-1 | TRBV5-6 | .
TGTGCCAGCGGACTTGAGACTAGCACAGATACGCAGTATTTT | CASGLETSTDTQYF | . | TRBJ2-3 | TRBV27 | .
TGTGCCAGCAGTTATATACTAGGGAATCAGCCCCAGCATTTT | CASSYILGNQPQHF | . | TRBJ1-5 | TRBV6-1 | .
TGTGCCAGCAGCCCCATCGGGACAGGGAATGGAAACACCATATATTTT | CASSPIGTGNGNTIYF | TRBD1 | TRBJ1-3 | TRBV7-3 | .
TGTGCCAGCAGTTACATAAGGACTAGCGGGGCTTACGAGCAGTACTTC | CASSYIRTSGAYEQYF | TRBD2 | TRBJ2-7 | TRBV6-6 | .
TGCGCCAGCAGCCAAGAAACAGCTTCCTACGAGCAGTACTTC | CASSQETASYEQYF | . | TRBJ2-7 | TRBV4-3 | .
TGTGCCAGCAGTCCGTATCGGGACAGCCTTAACTATGGCTACACCTTC | CASSPYRDSLNYGYTF | TRBD1 | TRBJ1-2 | TRBV27 | .
TGTGCCATCTCGGGAGGGACTAATGAAAAACTGTTTTTT | CAISGGTNEKLFF | . | TRBJ1-4 | TRBV4-2 | .
TGTGCCAGCAGACAGGGGGCCACTGAAGCTTTCTTT | CASRQGATEAFF | TRBD1 | TRBJ1-1 | TRBV7-2 | once